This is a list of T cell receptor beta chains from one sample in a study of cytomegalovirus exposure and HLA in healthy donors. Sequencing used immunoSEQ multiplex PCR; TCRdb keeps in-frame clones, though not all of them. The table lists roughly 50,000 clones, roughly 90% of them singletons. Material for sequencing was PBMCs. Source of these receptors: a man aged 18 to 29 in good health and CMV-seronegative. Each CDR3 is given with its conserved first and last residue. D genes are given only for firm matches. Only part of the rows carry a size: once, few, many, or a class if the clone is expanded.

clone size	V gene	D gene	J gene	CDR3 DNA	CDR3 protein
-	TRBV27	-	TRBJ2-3	TGTGCCAGCGGACTGCCCGTTCAAAGGAGAGATACGCAGTATTTT	CASGLPVQRRDTQYF
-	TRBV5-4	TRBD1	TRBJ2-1	TGTGCCAGCAGCACGTACAGGGGGCGAGCAGACAATGAGCAGTTCTTC	CASSTYRGRADNEQFF
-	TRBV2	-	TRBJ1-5	TGTGCCAGCAGTGACAGGGTTAGCAATCAGCCCCAGCATTTT	CASSDRVSNQPQHF
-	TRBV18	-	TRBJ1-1	TGTGCCAGCTCACCACCGCAGGGGAACACTGAAGCTTTCTTT	CASSPPQGNTEAFF
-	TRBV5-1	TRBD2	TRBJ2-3	TGCGCCAGCAAGACTAGCGGGACTTACACAGATACGCAGTATTTT	CASKTSGTYTDTQYF
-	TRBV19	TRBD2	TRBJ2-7	TGTGCCAGTAGTATCGGGCTAGCGGGAGCCGAGCAGTACTTC	CASSIGLAGAEQYF
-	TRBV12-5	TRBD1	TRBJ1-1	TGTGCTAGTGGGATCGGACAGGGTGAAGCTTTCTTT	CASGIGQGEAFF
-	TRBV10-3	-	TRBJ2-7	TGTGCCATCAGTGAACAGGGTTCCTCCTACGAGCAGTACTTC	CAISEQGSSYEQYF
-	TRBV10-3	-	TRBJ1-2	TGTGCCATCAGTGAGTCCGGGACAAGATATGGCTACACCTTC	CAISESGTRYGYTF
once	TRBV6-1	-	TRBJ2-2	TGTGCCAGCAGGGACAGCTTGAACACCGGGGAGCTGTTTTTT	CASRDSLNTGELFF
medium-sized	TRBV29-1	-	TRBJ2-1	TGCAGCGTTGATCGCGGGTGGTACAATGAGCAGTTCTTC	CSVDRGWYNEQFF
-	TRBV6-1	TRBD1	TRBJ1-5	TGTGCCAGCAAGGCGGAGACAGGGAATGATCAGCCCCAGCATTTT	CASKAETGNDQPQHF
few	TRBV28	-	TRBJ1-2	TGTGCCAGCAGTTCCCAGGGTCTGGGAGGCTACACCTTC	CASSSQGLGGYTF
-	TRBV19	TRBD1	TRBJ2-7	TGTGCCAGTAGTACACAAGGACAGGGTCAGTACGAGCAGTACTTC	CASSTQGQGQYEQYF
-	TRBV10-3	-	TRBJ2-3	TGTGCCATCAGTGATTCGGCTAGTTCGTATACGCAGTATTTT	CAISDSASSYTQYF
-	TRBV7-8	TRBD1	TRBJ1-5	TGTGCCAGCAGCCGAGGGGCGAGACAGGGTAATCAGCCCCAGCATTTT	CASSRGARQGNQPQHF
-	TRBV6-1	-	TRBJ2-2	TGTGCCAGCAGTGCACGCGGTATCGCCGGGGAGCTGTTTTTT	CASSARGIAGELFF
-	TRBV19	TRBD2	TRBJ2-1	TGTGCCAGTACTCCCTTCGGTAGCGGGAGGGCCCTCAATGAGCAGTTCTTC	CASTPFGSGRALNEQFF
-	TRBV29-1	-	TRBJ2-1	TGCAGCGTTGGGAGAGACTCCTACAATGAGCAGTTCTTC	CSVGRDSYNEQFF
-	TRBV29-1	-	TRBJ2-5	TGCAGCGTTGGAGTGGACAGCCTCCAAGAGACCCAGTACTTC	CSVGVDSLQETQYF
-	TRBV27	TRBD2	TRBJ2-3	TGTGCCAGCAGTACCCCCGGATTAGGGACAACTGGGACTAGCGGAACCCGTGCCACAGATACGCAGTATTTT	CASSTPGLGTTGTSGTRATDTQYF
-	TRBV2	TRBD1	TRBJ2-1	TGTGCCAGCAGGGGGGGTGGGACAGGGACGGCCGGTGAGCAGTTCTTC	CASRGGGTGTAGEQFF
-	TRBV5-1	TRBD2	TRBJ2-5	TGCGCCAGCAGCTTGTTTCTAGCGGGAGGGCCAGGAGAGACCCAGTACTTC	CASSLFLAGGPGETQYF
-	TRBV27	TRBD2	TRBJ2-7	TGTGCCAGCAGCCCCAGGGACTACAACTACGAGCAGTACTTC	CASSPRDYNYEQYF
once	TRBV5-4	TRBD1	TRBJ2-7	TGTGCCAGCAATATGGGACAGGGGGACGAGCAGTACTTC	CASNMGQGDEQYF
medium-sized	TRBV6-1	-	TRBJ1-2	TGTGCCAGCAGTGACGGAGGTCATAACGTGAAAGGCTACACCTTC	CASSDGGHNVKGYTF
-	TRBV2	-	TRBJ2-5	TGTGCCAGCAGTCCTCGGGCACGGGAGACCTCAGAGACCCAGTACTTC	CASSPRARETSETQYF
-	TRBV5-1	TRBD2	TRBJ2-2	TGCGCCAGCAGCTTAGCGGGAGGGCCGGGAACCGGGGAGCTGTTTTTT	CASSLAGGPGTGELFF
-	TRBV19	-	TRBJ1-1	TGTGCCAGTAGGCGTCCCGGCAGACAGGACGTTAAAGGTAGGAACACTGAAGCTTTCTTT	CASRRPGRQDVKGRNTEAFF
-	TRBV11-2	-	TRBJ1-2	TGTGCCAGCAGCTTAGGGCCACAGGGCTATGGCTACACCTTC	CASSLGPQGYGYTF
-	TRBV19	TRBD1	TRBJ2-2	TGTGCCAGCAACCTACAGGGGGCCGCAACCGGGGAGCTGTTTTTT	CASNLQGAATGELFF
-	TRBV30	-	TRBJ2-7	TGTGCCTGGAGTGTACAGACAGGCTACGAGCAGTACTTC	CAWSVQTGYEQYF
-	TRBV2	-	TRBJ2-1	TGTGCCAGCAGTGTATATGAGCAGTTCTTC	CASSVYEQFF
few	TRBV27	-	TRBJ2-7	TGTGCCAGCAGTTTAGGGGGCCACGAGCAGTACTTC	CASSLGGHEQYF
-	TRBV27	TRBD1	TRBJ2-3	TGTGCCAGCAGTTTAGGCGGTGGGACAGGGCTTTATACGCAGTATTTT	CASSLGGGTGLYTQYF
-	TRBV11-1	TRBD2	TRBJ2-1	TGTGCCAGCAGCTTCCCCCCGACTAGCGTCGACTACAATGAGCAGTTCTTC	CASSFPPTSVDYNEQFF
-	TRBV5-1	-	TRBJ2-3	TGCGCCAGCAGCTTCGACAGGAGGATCGATACGCAGTATTTT	CASSFDRRIDTQYF
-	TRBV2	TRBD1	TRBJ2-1	TGTGCCAGCAGGCCTACAGGGGTCCGGACAAATGAGCAGTTCTTC	CASRPTGVRTNEQFF
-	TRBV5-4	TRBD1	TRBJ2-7	TGTGCCAGCAGCGCGGGACAGGCCTACGAGCAGTACTTC	CASSAGQAYEQYF
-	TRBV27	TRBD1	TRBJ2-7	TGTGCCAGCAGCCCCAGGACAGGGACCTACGAGCAGTACTTC	CASSPRTGTYEQYF
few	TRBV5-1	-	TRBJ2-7	TGCGCCAGCAGCTTGTCAGGGGCGGACTACGAGCAGTACTTC	CASSLSGADYEQYF